This T cell receptor (beta chain) was obtained from a study of blood T cell repertoires in COVID-19. Study overall: COVID-19 samples from acute and convalescent phases originated in the United States, Italy and Spain. The analysed material was cDNA or gDNA that came from T cells, B-cell-depleted T cells, or PBMCs.

In the source study's methods: Reference gene primer amplification yielded estimated nucleated cell counts. Data came from immunoSEQ multiplex PCR; TCRdb stores just in-frame clones and leaves some out. V, J and clone size are taken as reported in that table, and D and trimming were inferred from the DNA itself. The data hold some 73,000 clones, with 82% observed a single time. The CDR3 is made up of 15 amino acids. CDR1 and CDR2 (germline): SEHNR, FQNEAQ (reference sequence). V was shortened by 1 base and J by 8 bases, with 17 bases between the two germline ends. The genes are TRBV7-9 and TRBJ1-2, with D possibly matching TRBD1 (6 bases). The sample taken for sequencing was peripheral blood. This sequence originates from a woman in her sixties or seventies with acute or convalescent COVID-19. CDR3 sequence (DNA): TGTGCCAGCAGCTTAGATTTGTCAGGGGCAGGAGGCTACACCTTC. This codes for CASSLDLSGAGGYTF.